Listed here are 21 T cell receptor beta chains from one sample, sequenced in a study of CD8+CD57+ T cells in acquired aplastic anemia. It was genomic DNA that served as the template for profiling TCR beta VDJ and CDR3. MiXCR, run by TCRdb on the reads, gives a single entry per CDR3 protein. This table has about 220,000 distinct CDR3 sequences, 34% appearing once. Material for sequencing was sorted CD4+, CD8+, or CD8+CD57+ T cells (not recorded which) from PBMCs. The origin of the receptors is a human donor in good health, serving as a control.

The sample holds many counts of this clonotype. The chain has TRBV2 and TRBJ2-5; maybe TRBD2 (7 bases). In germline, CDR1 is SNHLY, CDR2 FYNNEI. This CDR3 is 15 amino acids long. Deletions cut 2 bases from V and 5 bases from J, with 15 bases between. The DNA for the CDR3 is TGTGCCAGCAGTGAAATTCGGGGGGCCGGGGAGACCCAGTACTTC. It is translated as CASSEIRGAGETQYF.

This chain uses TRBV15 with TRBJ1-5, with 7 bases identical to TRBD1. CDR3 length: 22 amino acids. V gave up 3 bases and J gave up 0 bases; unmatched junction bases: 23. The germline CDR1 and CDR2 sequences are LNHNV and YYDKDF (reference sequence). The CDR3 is CATSSLYGLDREGPHSNQPQHF. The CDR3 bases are TGTGCCACCAGCAGTCTATACGGCCTCGACAGGGAGGGGCCTCATAGCAATCAGCCCCAGCATTTT.

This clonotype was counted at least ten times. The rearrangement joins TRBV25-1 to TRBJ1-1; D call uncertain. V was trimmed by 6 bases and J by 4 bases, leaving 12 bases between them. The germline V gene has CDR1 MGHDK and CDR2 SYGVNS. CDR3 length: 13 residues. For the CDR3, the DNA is TGTGCCAGCAGCCTGGAGGGTGGCACTGAAGCTTTCTTT. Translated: CASSLEGGTEAFF.

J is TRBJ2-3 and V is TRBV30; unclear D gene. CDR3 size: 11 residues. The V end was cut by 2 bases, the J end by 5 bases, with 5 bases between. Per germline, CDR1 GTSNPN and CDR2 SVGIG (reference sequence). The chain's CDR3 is CAWSLGDTQYF. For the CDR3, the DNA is TGTGCCTGGAGTTTGGGAGATACGCAGTATTTT.

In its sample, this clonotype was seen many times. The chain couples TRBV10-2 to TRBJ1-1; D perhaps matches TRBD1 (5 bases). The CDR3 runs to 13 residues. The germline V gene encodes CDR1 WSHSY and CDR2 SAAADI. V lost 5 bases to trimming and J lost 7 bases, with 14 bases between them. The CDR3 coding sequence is TGCGCCAGCAGTTTGAACAGGCTCGGTGAAGCTTTCTTT. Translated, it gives CASSLNRLGEAFF.

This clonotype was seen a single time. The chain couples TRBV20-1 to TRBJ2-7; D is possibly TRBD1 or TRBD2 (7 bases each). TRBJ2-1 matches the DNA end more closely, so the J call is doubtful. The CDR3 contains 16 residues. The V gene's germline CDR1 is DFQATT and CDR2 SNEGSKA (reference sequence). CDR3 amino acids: CSARAGGAEFYNEQFF. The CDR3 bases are TGCAGTGCTAGAGCAGGGGGGGCCGAGTTCTACAATGAGCAGTTCTTC.

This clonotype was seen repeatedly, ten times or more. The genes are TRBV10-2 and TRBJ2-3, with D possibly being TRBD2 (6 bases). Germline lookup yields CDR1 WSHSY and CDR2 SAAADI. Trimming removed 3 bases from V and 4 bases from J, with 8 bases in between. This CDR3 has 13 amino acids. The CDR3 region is CASSDGSPDTQYF. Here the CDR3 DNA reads TGCGCCAGCAGTGACGGGAGTCCAGATACGCAGTATTTT.

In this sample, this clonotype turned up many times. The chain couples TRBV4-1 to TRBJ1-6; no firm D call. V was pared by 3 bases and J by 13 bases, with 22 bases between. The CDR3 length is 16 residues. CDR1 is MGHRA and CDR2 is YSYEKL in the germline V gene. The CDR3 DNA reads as TGCGCCAGCAGCCAGCCGTTGACCGCGCTCGTCCCCCCCCTCCACTTT. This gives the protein CASSQPLTALVPPLHF.

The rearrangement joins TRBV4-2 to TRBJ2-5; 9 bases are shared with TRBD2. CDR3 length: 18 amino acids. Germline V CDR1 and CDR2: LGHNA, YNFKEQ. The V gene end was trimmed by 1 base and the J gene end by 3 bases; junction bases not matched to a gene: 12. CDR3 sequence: CASSQGAGGGGAEETQYF. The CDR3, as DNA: TGTGCCAGCAGCCAAGGGGCCGGGGGCGGGGGGGCGGAAGAGACCCAGTACTTC.

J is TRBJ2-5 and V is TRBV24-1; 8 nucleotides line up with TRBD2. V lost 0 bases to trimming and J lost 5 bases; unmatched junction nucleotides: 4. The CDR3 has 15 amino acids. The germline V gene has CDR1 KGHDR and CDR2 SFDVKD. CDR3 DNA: TGTGCCACCAGTGATTTGTGGGTAGCGGGGGAGACCCAGTACTTC. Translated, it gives CATSDLWVAGETQYF.

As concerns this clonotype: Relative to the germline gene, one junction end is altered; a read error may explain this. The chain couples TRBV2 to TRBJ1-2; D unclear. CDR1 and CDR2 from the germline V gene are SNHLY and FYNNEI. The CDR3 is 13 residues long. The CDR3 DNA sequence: TGTGCCAGCAGATTGGGCCTCGGACCCGGCTACAGCTTC. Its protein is CASRLGLGPGYSF.

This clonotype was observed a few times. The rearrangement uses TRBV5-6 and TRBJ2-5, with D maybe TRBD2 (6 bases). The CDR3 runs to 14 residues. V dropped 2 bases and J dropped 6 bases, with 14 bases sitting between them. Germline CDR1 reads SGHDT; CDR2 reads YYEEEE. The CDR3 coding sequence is TGTGCCAGCAGCTTACCTGGCGGGATCAAGACCCAGTACTTC. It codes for CASSLPGGIKTQYF.

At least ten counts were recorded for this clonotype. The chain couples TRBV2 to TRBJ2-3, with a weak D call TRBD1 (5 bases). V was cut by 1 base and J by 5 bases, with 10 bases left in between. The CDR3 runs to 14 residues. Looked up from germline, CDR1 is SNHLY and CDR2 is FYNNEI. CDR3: CASSEDLGVDTQYF. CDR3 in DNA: TGTGCCAGCAGTGAAGATCTAGGGGTAGATACGCAGTATTTT.

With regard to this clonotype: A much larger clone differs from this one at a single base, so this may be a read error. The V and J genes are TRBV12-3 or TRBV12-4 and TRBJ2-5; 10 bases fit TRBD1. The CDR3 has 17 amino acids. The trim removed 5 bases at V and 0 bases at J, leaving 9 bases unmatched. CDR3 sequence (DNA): TGTGCCAGCAGTCCTAATACCGGGACAGGGGACCAAGAGACCCAGTACTTC. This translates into CASSPNTGTGDQETQYF.

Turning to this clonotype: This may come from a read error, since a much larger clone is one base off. CDR3 region: CPSSPYSGANVLTF. The DNA of the CDR3 is TGTCCCAGCAGCCCTTACTCTGGGGCCAACGTCCTGACTTTC. The chain uses TRBV6-4 and TRBJ2-6, with D hard to call. The CDR3 is 14 amino acids. Per germline, CDR1 MRHNA and CDR2 SNTAGT.

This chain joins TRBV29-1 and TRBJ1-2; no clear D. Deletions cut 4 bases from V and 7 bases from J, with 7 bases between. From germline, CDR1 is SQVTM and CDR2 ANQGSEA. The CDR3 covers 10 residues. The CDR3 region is CSVVGFGYTF. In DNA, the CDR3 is TGCAGCGTTGTTGGGTTTGGCTACACCTTC.

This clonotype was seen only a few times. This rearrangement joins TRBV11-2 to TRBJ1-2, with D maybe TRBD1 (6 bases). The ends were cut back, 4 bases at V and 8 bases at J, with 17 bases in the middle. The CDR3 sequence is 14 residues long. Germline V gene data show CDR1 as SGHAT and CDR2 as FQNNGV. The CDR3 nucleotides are TGTGCCAGCAGCTCCCGAATGGACAGCGGGGGCTACACCTTC. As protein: CASSSRMDSGGYTF.

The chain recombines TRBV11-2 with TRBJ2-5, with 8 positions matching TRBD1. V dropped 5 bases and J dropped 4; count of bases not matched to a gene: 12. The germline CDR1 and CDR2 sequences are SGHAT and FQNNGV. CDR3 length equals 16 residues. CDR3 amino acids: CASSPGQGLTSETQYF. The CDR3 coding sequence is TGTGCCAGCAGCCCCGGACAGGGATTAACCTCAGAGACCCAGTACTTC.

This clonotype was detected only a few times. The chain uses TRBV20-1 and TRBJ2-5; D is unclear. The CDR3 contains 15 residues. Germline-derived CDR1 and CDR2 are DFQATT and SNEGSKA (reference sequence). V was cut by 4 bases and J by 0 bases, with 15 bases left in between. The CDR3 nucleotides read TGCAGTGCTACCGGTGAGACCAGAGACCAAGAGACCCAGTACTTC. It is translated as CSATGETRDQETQYF.

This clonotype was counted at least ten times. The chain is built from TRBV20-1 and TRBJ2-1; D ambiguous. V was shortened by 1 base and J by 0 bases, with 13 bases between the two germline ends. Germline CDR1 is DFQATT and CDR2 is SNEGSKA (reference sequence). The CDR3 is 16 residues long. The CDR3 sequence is CSARGGTPSSYNEQFF. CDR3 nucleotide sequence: TGCAGTGCTAGAGGAGGCACGCCGAGCTCCTACAATGAGCAGTTCTTC.

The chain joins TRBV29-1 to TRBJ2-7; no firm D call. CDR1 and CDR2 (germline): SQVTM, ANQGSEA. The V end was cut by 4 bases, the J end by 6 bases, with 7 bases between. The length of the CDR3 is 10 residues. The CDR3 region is CSVVPGEQYF. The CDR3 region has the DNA TGCAGCGTTGTACCGGGCGAGCAGTACTTC.